This entry lists 5 T cell receptor beta chains sequenced from one sample in a study of blood T cells in healthy people across ages. Sample-barcoded 5' priming and a J-beta primer mix drove a second PCR of 7 to 11 cycles. TCRdb reprocessed the 5' RACE reads via MiXCR and lists one record per CDR3 protein. The data contain approximately 790,000 distinct CDR3 sequences, around 68% of them singletons. Sample: blood. All receptors derive from a man in his thirties or forties in good health.

In DNA, the CDR3 is TGTGCCAGCAGTGAGGGCGGGGCCTTCACAGATACGCAGTATTTT. Translating it yields CASSEGGAFTDTQYF. The chain combines TRBV25-1 with TRBJ2-3; the D gene is possibly TRBD2 (6 bases). Between the trimmed V and J ends, which lost 3 bases and 2 bases, there was a span of 12 bases. The germline gives CDR1 MGHDK, CDR2 SYGVNS. This CDR3 spans 15 amino acids.

The chain is built from TRBV4-2 and TRBJ1-2, with 7 bases fitting TRBD1. The CDR3 contains 15 residues. Germline V gene data show CDR1 as LGHNA and CDR2 as YNFKEQ. J was trimmed by 6 bases and V by 0 bases; bases with no gene match: 7. CDR3 region: CASSQDKGGAHGYTF. The DNA for the CDR3 is TGTGCCAGCAGCCAAGATAAAGGGGGCGCACATGGCTACACCTTC.

The CDR3 sequence: CASSAYLRDEQFF. In DNA form, the CDR3 reads TGTGCCAGCAGCGCCTATTTGAGGGATGAGCAGTTCTTC. The rearrangement joins TRBV7-2 to TRBJ2-1; possible D gene TRBD2, 5 bases. Deletions cut 5 bases from V and 8 bases from J, with 13 bases between. CDR1 is SGHTA and CDR2 is FQGNSA in the germline V gene. The CDR3 loop spans 13 amino acids.

This chain uses TRBV15 with TRBJ2-7; 11 nucleotides match TRBD1. CDR3 length equals 15 residues. CDR1 LNHNV and CDR2 YYDKDF come from the germline V gene (reference sequence). The J segment lost 2 bases and the V segment lost 5 bases, leaving 5 bases of the junction unmatched. The CDR3 is CATSDGTGGAYEQYF. The CDR3 bases are TGTGCCACCAGCGATGGGACAGGGGGTGCCTACGAGCAGTACTTC.

This clonotype was seen only a few times. The chain is built from TRBV20-1 and TRBJ2-1; maybe TRBD1 (7 bases). Trimming pared 5 bases from V and 3 bases from J, leaving 11 bases between. The CDR3 sequence is 13 residues long. Germline assignment: CDR1 DFQATT and CDR2 SNEGSKA (reference sequence). In DNA form, the CDR3 reads TGCAGTGCTCAGGGGGGTTTCTACAATGAGCAGTTCTTC. As protein: CSAQGGFYNEQFF.